A selection of T cell receptor beta chains follows, all from one sample in a study of CXCR3-negative and CXCR3-positive naive CD8 T cells. TCRdb re-called the 5' RACE reads; every CDR3 protein appears as one record, without DNA. The table for this sample gives about 84,000 distinct CDR3 sequences. The sample consisted of naive CXCR3+ CD8+ T cells from blood. The source of these receptors is a human donor in good health. Some clones in this sample may be carry-over from other donors' samples. CDR3s include the opening cysteine and the closing phenylalanine or tryptophan. Each record gives: J gene, V gene, CDR3 protein.

>TRBJ2-3|TRBV7-9
CASSLMDTQYF
>TRBJ1-1|TRBV5-5
CASSPLSSTEAFF
>TRBJ2-2|TRBV28
CASSAPRSGHLTGELFF
>TRBJ2-1|TRBV5-6
CASSLGHPANEQFF
>TRBJ2-7|TRBV6-5
CASSPRAAGRFVEQYF
>TRBJ1-2|TRBV28
CASSSPTGRYGYTF
>TRBJ2-1|TRBV4-1
CASSPNMGGLNEQFF
>TRBJ2-1|TRBV12-3/TRBV12-4
CASSLVLTAGNEQFF
>TRBJ1-1|TRBV3-1
CASSPTLDLGDTEAFF
>TRBJ2-1|TRBV4-3
CASSQDRNWGQRFF
>TRBJ2-1|TRBV9
CASSVVPLNNEQFF
>TRBJ2-3|TRBV28
CASSLSQATDTQYF
>TRBJ1-1|TRBV7-6
CASSSGQGRMAFF
>TRBJ1-6|TRBV14
CASSQGTGFSYNSPLHF
>TRBJ2-1|TRBV4-3
CASSQVPSGGGNEQFF
>TRBJ2-7|TRBV28
CASSWTGGRAYEQYF
>TRBJ2-2|TRBV7-3
CASSESTTGELFF
>TRBJ2-1|TRBV5-5
CASSLAGTTYPGQGVHEQFF
>TRBJ2-1|TRBV29-1
CSVEVEYNEQFF
>TRBJ2-1|TRBV19
CASSMGTAYNEQFF